This TCR beta chain was observed in a study of blood T cells in healthy people across ages. Together with a sample-barcoded 5' primer, a J-beta primer mix was included in a second PCR lasting about 6 to 11 cycles. A single record per CDR3 protein comes from TCRdb applying MiXCR to the 5' RACE reads. The sample has more than 900,000 distinct CDR3 sequences, around 25% seen once; the top ten hold approximately 0.75%. On this clonotype: Its target is not known.

The germline V gene has CDR1 DFQATT and CDR2 SNEGSKA (reference sequence). The length of the CDR3 is 13 residues. Study-level results: The donors' CMV status was not determined, possibly confounding changes in expanded clonotypes.

Staff drew around 10 milliliters of peripheral blood from each donor. This sample was also put to use in a study of T cells of mothers and their children. Turning to that study: There was no detection of any persistent microchimeric T cell clones.

The clonotype comes from a girl aged 2 to 9 in good health. J is TRBJ2-2 and V is TRBV20-1; possible D gene TRBD1, 5 bases. Sequencing used blood. CDR3 region: CSVEDSYTGELFF. Here the CDR3 DNA reads TGCAGCGTTGAAGACAGTTACACCGGGGAGCTGTTTTTT.